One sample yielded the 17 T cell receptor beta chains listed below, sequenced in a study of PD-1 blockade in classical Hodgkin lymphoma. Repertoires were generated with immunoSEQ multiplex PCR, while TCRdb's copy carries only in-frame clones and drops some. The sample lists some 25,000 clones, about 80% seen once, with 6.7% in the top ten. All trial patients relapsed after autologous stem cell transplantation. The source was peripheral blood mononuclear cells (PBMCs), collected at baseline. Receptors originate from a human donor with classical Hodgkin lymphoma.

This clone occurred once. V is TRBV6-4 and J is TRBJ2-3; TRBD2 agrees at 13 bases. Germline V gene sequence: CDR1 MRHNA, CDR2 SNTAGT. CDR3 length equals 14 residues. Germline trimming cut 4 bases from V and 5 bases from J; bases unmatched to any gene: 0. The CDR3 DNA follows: TGTGCCAGCAGTGGGACTAGCGGGGGAGATACGCAGTATTTT. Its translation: CASSGTSGGDTQYF.

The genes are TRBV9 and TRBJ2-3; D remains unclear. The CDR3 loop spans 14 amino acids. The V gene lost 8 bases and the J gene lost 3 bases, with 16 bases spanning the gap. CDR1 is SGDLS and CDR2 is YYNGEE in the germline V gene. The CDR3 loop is CASSDILGTDTQYF. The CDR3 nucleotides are TGTGCCAGTTCTGACATCTTGGGGACAGATACGCAGTATTTT.

The CDR3 sequence: CASSSRLGQVYGYTF. For the CDR3, the DNA is TGTGCCAGCAGTTCCCGACTTGGACAGGTCTATGGCTACACCTTC. This chain connects TRBV27 to TRBJ1-2, with TRBD1 matching over 7 bases. Trimming took 4 bases from V and 4 from J; bases not matched to a gene: 9. The germline V gene encodes CDR1 MNHEY and CDR2 SMNVEV (reference sequence). CDR3 length: 15 amino acids.

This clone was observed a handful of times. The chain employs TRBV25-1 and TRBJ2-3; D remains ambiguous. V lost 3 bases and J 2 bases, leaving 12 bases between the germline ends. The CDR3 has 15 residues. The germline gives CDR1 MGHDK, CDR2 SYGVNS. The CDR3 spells CASSDPRRYTDTQYF. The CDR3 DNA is TGTGCCAGCAGTGATCCGCGGAGATACACAGATACGCAGTATTTT.

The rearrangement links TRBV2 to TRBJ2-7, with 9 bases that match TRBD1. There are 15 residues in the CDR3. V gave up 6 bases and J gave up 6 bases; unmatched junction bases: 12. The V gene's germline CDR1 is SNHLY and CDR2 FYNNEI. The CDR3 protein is CASRDTGQGSGEQYF. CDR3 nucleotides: TGTGCCAGCAGAGACACCGGACAGGGGTCGGGCGAGCAGTACTTC.

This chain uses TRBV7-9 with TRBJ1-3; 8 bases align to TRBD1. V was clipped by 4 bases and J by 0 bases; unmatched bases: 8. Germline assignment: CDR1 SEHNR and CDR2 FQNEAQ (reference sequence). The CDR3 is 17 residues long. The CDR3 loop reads CASSYSDRENSGNTIYF. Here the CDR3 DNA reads TGTGCCAGCAGCTACTCGGACAGGGAAAACTCTGGAAACACCATATATTTT.

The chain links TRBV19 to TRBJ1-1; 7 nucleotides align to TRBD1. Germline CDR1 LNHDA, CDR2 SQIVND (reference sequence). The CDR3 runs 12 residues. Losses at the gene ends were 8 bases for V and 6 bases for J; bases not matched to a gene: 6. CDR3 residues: CASADREAEAFF. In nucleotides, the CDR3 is TGTGCCAGTGCAGACAGGGAGGCTGAAGCTTTCTTT.

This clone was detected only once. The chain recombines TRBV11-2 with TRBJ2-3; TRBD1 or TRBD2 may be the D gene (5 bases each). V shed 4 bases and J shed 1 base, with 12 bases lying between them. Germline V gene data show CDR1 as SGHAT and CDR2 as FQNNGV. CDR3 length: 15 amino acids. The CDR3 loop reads CASSSFGGGTDTQYF. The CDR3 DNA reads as TGTGCCAGCAGCTCCTTTGGGGGAGGCACAGATACGCAGTATTTT.

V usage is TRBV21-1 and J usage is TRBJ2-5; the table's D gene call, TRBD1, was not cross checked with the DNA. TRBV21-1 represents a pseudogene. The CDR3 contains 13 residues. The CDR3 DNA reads TGTGCCAGCAGCAAGGGCTATGAAGAGACCCAGTACTTC. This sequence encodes CASSKGYEETQYF.

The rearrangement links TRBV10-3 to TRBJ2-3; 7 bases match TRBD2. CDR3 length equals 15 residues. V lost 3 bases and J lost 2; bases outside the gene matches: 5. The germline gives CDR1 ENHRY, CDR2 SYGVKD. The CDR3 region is CAISDRAGVTDTQYF. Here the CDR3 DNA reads TGTGCCATCAGTGATCGGGCGGGGGTCACAGATACGCAGTATTTT.

The DNA for the CDR3 is TGTGCCAGCAGTGCTGGGACTAGCGGGGGGGCCGCCGGGGAGCTGTTTTTT. Its translation: CASSAGTSGGAAGELFF. The chain has TRBV2 and TRBJ2-2; 16 bases map to TRBD2. Trimming removed 4 bases from V and 6 bases from J; junction bases left unmatched: 5. Germline CDR1 is SNHLY and CDR2 is FYNNEI. This CDR3 region has 17 residues.

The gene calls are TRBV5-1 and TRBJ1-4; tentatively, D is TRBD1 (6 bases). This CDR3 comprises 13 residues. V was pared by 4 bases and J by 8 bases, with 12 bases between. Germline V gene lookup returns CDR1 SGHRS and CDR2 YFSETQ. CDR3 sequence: CASSGGPEEKLFF. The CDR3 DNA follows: TGCGCCAGCAGCGGGGGGCCCGAAGAAAAACTGTTTTTT. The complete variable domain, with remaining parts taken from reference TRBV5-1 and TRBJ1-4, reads KAGVTQTPRYLIKTRGQQVTLSCSPISGHRSVSWYQQTPGQGLQFLFEYFSETQRNKGNFPGRFSGRQFSNSRSEMNVSTLELGDSALYLCASSGGPEEKLFFGSGTQLSVL.

The DNA of the CDR3 is TGTGCCAGCGGAACAGAATCCTACAATGAGCAGTTCTTC. Its protein product is CASGTESYNEQFF. V usage is TRBV6-5 and J usage is TRBJ2-1; D not resolved. This CDR3 is 13 amino acids long. Germline V gene data show CDR1 as MNHEY and CDR2 as SVGAGI. V was pared by 8 bases and J by 1 base, with 9 bases between.

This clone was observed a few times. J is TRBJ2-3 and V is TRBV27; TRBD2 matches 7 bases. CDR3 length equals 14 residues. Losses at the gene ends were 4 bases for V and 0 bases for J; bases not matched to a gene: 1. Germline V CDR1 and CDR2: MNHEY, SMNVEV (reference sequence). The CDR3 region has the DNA TGTGCCAGCAGTTGGCGGGGGAGCACAGATACGCAGTATTTT. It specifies CASSWRGSTDTQYF.

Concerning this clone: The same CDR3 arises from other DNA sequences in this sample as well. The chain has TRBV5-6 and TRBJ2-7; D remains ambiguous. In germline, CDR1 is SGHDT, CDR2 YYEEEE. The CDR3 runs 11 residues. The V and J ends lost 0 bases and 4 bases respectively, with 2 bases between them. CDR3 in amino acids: CASSLGYEQYF. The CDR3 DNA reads TGTGCCAGCAGCTTGGGGTACGAGCAGTACTTC.

The CDR3 region has the DNA TGTGCCTGGGGTAAGGAGGAGACGGGAAACACCATATATTTT. It translates to CAWGKEETGNTIYF. The chain carries TRBV30 and TRBJ1-3; D call uncertain. V lost 5 bases and J lost 4, with 15 bases in between. Germline V gives CDR1 GTSNPN, CDR2 SVGIG (reference sequence). This CDR3 has 14 amino acids.

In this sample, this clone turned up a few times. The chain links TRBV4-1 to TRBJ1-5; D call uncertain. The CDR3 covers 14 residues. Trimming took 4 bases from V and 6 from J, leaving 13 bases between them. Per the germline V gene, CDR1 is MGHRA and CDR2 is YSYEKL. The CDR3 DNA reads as TGCGCCAGCAGCCCTTGGCCGGGGAGTCAGCCCCAGCATTTT. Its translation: CASSPWPGSQPQHF.